The 17 T cell receptor beta chains below all came from one sample that was sequenced in a study of cytomegalovirus exposure and HLA in healthy donors (dated by TCRdb to 2016 to 2017). The library was prepared using the immunoSEQ multiplex PCR assay. TCRdb obtained this table from immuneACCESS and retained in-frame rearrangements with V and J assigned. These tables miss some clones; where compared with another copy, unresolved V genes account for less than half of the shortfall, and the remainder is unexplained. This sample gives 150,000 to 200,000 clones in total; around 86% of them show up just once. Together, the top ten hold roughly 2.6% of the sample. The sample was PBMCs. Receptor source: a young man in good health and CMV-seropositive.

The genes are TRBV28 and TRBJ2-7; 7 nucleotides match TRBD2. This CDR3 contains 14 residues. After removal of 7 bases from V and 8 bases from J, the junction contained 14 bases not matched to a gene. Germline CDR1 is MDHEN and CDR2 is SYDVKM. CDR3 nucleotide sequence: TGTGCCAGCATCGACCCCGGGGCGGGAGAAAAGCAGTACTTC. It translates to CASIDPGAGEKQYF.

This chain uses TRBV27 with TRBJ1-4; a possible D gene is TRBD1 (5 bases). The V end lost 6 bases, the J end lost 2 bases, and 10 bases lay between the germline ends. The CDR3 runs 14 residues. Germline V CDR1 and CDR2: MNHEY, SMNVEV (reference sequence). The CDR3 sequence is CASRTVWTNEKLFF. CDR3 DNA sequence: TGTGCCAGCAGGACAGTATGGACTAATGAAAAACTGTTTTTT.

Ten or more counts support this clone. The chain joins TRBV19 to TRBJ1-6; D is perhaps TRBD1 (6 bases). CDR3 size: 14 residues. Germline-derived CDR1 and CDR2 are LNHDA and SQIVND (reference sequence). V lost 5 bases and J lost 7, with 12 bases in between. CDR3 bases: TGTGCCAGTAGTCGGGTCAGGGGCAATTCACCCCTCCACTTT. As protein: CASSRVRGNSPLHF. The full variable domain, with the rest looked up from reference TRBV19 and TRBJ1-6, is DGGITQSPKYLFRKEGQNVTLSCEQNLNHDAMYWYRQDPGQGLRLIYYSQIVNDFQKGDIAEGYSVSREKKESFPLTVTSAQKNPTAFYLCASSRVRGNSPLHFGNGTRLTVT.

The chain couples TRBV6-4 to TRBJ1-2; D is perhaps TRBD1 (5 bases). The V end lost 6 bases, the J end lost 5 bases, and 22 bases lay between the germline ends. Germline lookup yields CDR1 MRHNA and CDR2 SNTAGT. The CDR3 sequence is 16 residues long. CDR3 coding DNA: TGTGCCAGCAGCCCGTCGGGCTCAGGGAGGGGTTATGGCTACACCTTC. It specifies CASSPSGSGRGYGYTF.

The rearrangement joins TRBV4-3 to TRBJ2-5; 7 bases agree with TRBD2. The CDR3 length is 13 residues. V gave up 6 bases and J gave up 10 bases; unmatched junction bases: 11. Germline CDR1 and CDR2: LGHNA and YSLEER. CDR3: CASSRGRRGIQYF. The CDR3 nucleotides are TGCGCCAGCAGTCGCGGCAGGCGGGGGATCCAGTACTTC.

J is TRBJ1-5 and V is TRBV2, with D unclear. This CDR3 has 16 amino acids. Germline V gene lookup returns CDR1 SNHLY and CDR2 FYNNEI. V was trimmed by 6 bases and J by 1 base, leaving 16 bases between them. The DNA for the CDR3 is TGTGCCAGCAGCAGCCCGCGGGCAGGAAGCAATCAGCCCCAGCATTTT. This encodes CASSSPRAGSNQPQHF.

The rearrangement uses TRBV20-1 and TRBJ1-2; a weak D match, TRBD1 (6 bases). Germline-derived CDR1 and CDR2 are DFQATT and SNEGSKA (reference sequence). The CDR3 is 11 amino acids. Trimming stripped 8 bases from V and 3 bases from J, with 10 bases between. The CDR3 region is CSPGQHYGYTF. In DNA form, the CDR3 reads TGCAGTCCTGGACAGCACTATGGCTACACCTTC.

As DNA, the CDR3 is TGTGCCAGCGGGGGGGCGGGGGATGACGATACGCAGTATTTT. Residues: CASGGAGDDDTQYF. The chain employs TRBV6-6 and TRBJ2-3, with D possibly matching TRBD2 (7 bases). This CDR3 is built from 14 residues. Trimming removed 8 bases from V and 6 bases from J, with 18 bases in between. CDR1 and CDR2 (germline): MNHNY, SVGAGI (reference sequence).

V and J are TRBV6-5 and TRBJ1-1; 8 bases match TRBD1. Germline CDR1 MNHEY, CDR2 SVGAGI. Trimming at V came to 0 bases and at J to 5 bases, leaving 5 bases not matched to a gene. The CDR3 extends over 15 amino acids. The CDR3 region has the DNA TGTGCCAGCAGTTACTCCGGACAGGGAGGGACTGAAGCTTTCTTT. It encodes CASSYSGQGGTEAFF.

V and J are TRBV10-3 and TRBJ1-1, with no clear D. This CDR3 region has 12 residues. Per germline, CDR1 ENHRY and CDR2 SYGVKD. The V end was cut by 6 bases, the J end by 4 bases, with 9 bases between. In DNA, the CDR3 is TGTGCCATCAGGACGAGCGGCACTGAAGCTTTCTTT. Translated, it gives CAIRTSGTEAFF.

The rearrangement uses TRBV28 and TRBJ1-1; a possible D gene is TRBD1 (5 bases). The CDR3 runs to 15 residues. Germline loops: CDR1 MDHEN, CDR2 SYDVKM. The V end was cut by 5 bases, the J end by 5 bases, with 18 bases between. The CDR3 DNA reads as TGTGCCAGCAGTCCGGGGGGTTATTCCGGGACTGAAGCTTTCTTT. Residues: CASSPGGYSGTEAFF.

The chain is built from TRBV7-3 and TRBJ1-4; D is unclear. The CDR3 covers 18 residues. Germline CDR1 reads SGHTA; CDR2 reads FQGTGA. Trimming took off 5 bases at V and 0 bases at J, with 19 bases between the two ends. The chain's CDR3 is CASSPRRGSLTTNEKLFF. The CDR3 region has the DNA TGTGCCAGCAGCCCCCGCAGAGGCTCACTAACAACTAATGAAAAACTGTTTTTT. Looking up the rest from reference TRBV7-3 and TRBJ1-4 gives the full variable domain: GAGVSQTPSNKVTEKGKYVELRCDPISGHTALYWYRQSLGQGPEFLIYFQGTGAADDSGLPNDRFFAVRPEGSVSTLKIQRTERGDSAVYLCASSPRRGSLTTNEKLFFGSGTQLSVL.

V usage is TRBV7-8 and J usage is TRBJ2-7; D perhaps matches TRBD2 (7 bases). This CDR3 spans 14 amino acids. V was clipped by 4 bases and J by 4 bases, with 14 bases between them. CDR1 is SGHVS and CDR2 is FQNEAQ in the germline V gene. CDR3 in DNA: TGTGCCAGCAGCTGGGGGGGGCAGGGGTACGAGCAGTACTTC. Translated, it gives CASSWGGQGYEQYF.

The genes are TRBV6-1 and TRBJ1-1; no firm D call. Deletions cut 10 bases from V and 6 bases from J, with 12 bases between. The CDR3 has 11 residues. The germline V gene encodes CDR1 MNHNS and CDR2 SASEGT. The CDR3 protein is CATHKGAEAFF. CDR3 coding DNA: TGTGCCACCCATAAGGGAGCTGAAGCTTTCTTT.

This chain joins TRBV6-4 and TRBJ2-3; the D is unclear. Germline V gene data show CDR1 as MRHNA and CDR2 as SNTAGT. Trimming removed 4 bases at V and 0 bases at J, with 8 bases between. The CDR3 is 14 residues long. CDR3 protein: CASSVSESTDTQYF. CDR3 in DNA: TGTGCCAGCAGTGTATCAGAAAGCACAGATACGCAGTATTTT.

The chain recombines TRBV2 with TRBJ2-5; D uncertain. The germline gives CDR1 SNHLY, CDR2 FYNNEI. V lost 4 bases, J lost 5 bases, and 5 bases lay in between. The CDR3 runs 11 residues. The DNA for the CDR3 is TGTGCCAGCAGTGTGGAGGAGACCCAGTACTTC. Its protein product is CASSVEETQYF.

The chain recombines TRBV27 with TRBJ2-3; no clear D. Trimming cost V 3 bases and J 4 bases, with 11 bases left between them. Germline V gene lookup returns CDR1 MNHEY and CDR2 SMNVEV (reference sequence). The CDR3 covers 14 residues. This CDR3 reads CASSFAGSADTQYF. The CDR3 bases are TGTGCCAGCAGTTTCGCCGGGTCCGCAGATACGCAGTATTTT.